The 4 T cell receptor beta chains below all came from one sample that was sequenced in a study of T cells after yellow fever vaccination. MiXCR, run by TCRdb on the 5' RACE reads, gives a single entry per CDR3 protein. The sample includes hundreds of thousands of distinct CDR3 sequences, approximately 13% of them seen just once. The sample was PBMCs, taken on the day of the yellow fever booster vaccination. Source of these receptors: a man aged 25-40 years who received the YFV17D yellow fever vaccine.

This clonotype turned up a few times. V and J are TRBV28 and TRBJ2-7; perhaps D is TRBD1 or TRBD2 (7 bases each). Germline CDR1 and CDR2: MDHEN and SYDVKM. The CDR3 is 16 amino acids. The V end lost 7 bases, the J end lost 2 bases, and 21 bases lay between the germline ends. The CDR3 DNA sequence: TGTGCCAGCACCTCACTGGGGGGGGACAGCCCCTACGAGCAGTACTTC. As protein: CASTSLGGDSPYEQYF. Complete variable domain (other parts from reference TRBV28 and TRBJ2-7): DVKVTQSSRYLVKRTGEKVFLECVQDMDHENMFWYRQDPGLGLRLIYFSYDVKMKEKGDIPEGYSVSREKKERFSLILESASTNQTSMYLCASTSLGGDSPYEQYFGPGTRLTVT.

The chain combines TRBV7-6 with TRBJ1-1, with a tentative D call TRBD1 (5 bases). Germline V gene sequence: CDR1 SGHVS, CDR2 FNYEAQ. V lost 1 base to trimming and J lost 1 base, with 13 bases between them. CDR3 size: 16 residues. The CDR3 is CASSLGMFGTNTEAFF. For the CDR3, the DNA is TGTGCCAGCAGCTTAGGAATGTTCGGGACGAACACTGAAGCTTTCTTT.

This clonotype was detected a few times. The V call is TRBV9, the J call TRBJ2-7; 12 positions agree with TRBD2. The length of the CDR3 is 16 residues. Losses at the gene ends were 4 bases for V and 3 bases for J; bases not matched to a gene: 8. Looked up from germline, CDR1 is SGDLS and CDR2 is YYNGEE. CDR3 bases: TGTGCCAGCAGCCCCCGACTAGCGGGAGCCAACTACGAGCAGTACTTC. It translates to CASSPRLAGANYEQYF. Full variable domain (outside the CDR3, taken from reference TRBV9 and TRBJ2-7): DSGVTQTPKHLITATGQRVTLRCSPRSGDLSVYWYQQSLDQGLQFLIQYYNGEERAKGNILERFSAQQFPDLHSELNLSSLELGDSALYFCASSPRLAGANYEQYFGPGTRLTVT.

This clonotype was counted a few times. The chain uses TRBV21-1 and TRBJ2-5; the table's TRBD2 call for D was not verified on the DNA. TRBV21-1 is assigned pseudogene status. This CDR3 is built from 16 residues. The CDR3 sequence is CASSTLLAGDRETQYF. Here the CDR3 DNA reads TGTGCCAGCAGCACCCTCCTAGCGGGAGATCGAGAGACCCAGTACTTC.